This TCR beta chain is drawn from a study of blood T cell repertoires in COVID-19. On the study more broadly: The study drew acute and convalescent COVID-19 samples from the United States, Italy and Spain. In each case, the material was cDNA or gDNA derived from T cells, B-cell-depleted T cells, or PBMCs.

CDR3 length: 15 amino acids. The germline V gene has CDR1 MRHNA and CDR2 SNTAGT. V lost 0 bases, J lost 4 bases, and 3 bases stayed unmatched. Original methodology: Amplification from reference gene primers served as the basis for estimated nucleated cell counts. Libraries were prepared by immunoSEQ multiplex PCR; TCRdb keeps only in-frame clonotypes and omits some of them. The V and J calls and the clone size are those of that table, but D and trimming were determined from the DNA. Found here are some 50,000 clones, about 90% of them singletons; the top ten hold more than 15%. This sequence joins TRBV6-4 and TRBJ2-7; TRBD1 matches at 10 bases. Sequencing input: peripheral blood. The TCR originated in a human donor in a cohort sampled during active COVID-19. This CDR3 is CASSDSEGQGYEQYF. CDR3 sequence (DNA): TGTGCCAGCAGTGACTCGGAGGGACAGGGGTACGAGCAGTACTTC.